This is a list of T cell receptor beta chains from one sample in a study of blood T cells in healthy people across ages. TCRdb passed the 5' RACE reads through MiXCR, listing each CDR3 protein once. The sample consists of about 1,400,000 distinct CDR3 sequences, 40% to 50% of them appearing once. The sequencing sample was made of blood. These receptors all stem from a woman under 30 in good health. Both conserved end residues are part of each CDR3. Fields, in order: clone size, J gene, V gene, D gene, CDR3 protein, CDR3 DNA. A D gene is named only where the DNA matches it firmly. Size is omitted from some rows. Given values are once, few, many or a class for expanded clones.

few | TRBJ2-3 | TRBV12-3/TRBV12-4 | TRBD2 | CASSRPGGDTQYF | TGTGCCAGCAGCCGCCCCGGGGGGGATACGCAGTATTTT
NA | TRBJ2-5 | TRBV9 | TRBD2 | CASSKSGVETQYF | TGTGCCAGCAGCAAGAGCGGGGTAGAGACCCAGTACTTC
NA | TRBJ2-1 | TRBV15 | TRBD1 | CATSRQPGQGVYEQFF | TGTGCCACCAGCAGACAGCCGGGACAGGGGGTTTACGAGCAGTTCTTC
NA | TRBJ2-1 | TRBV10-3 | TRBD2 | CAISPGLAGEGNEQFF | TGTGCCATCAGTCCCGGACTAGCGGGAGAGGGGAATGAGCAGTTCTTC
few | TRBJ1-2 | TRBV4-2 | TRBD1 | CASSPLPRQGSYTF | TGTGCCAGCAGCCCTCTTCCTAGACAGGGGAGCTACACCTTC
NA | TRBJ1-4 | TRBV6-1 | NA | CASSQQGTPTNEKLFF | TGTGCCAGCAGTCAACAGGGAACTCCAACTAATGAAAAACTGTTTTTT
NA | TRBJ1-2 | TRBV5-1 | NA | CAISLSRVDGYTF | TGCGCCATCAGCTTGTCCAGGGTGGATGGCTACACCTTC
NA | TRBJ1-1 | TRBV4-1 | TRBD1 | CASSPTPGQGNTEAFF | TGCGCCAGCAGCCCCACCCCGGGACAGGGGAACACTGAAGCTTTCTTT
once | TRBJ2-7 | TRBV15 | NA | CATSAQGSEQYF | TGTGCCACCAGCGCGCAGGGGAGCGAGCAGTACTTC
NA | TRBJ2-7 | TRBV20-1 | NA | CSARAGRGYEQYF | TGCAGTGCTAGAGCCGGCAGGGGCTACGAGCAGTACTTC
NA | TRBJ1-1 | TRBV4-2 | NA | CASGESGANTEAFF | TGTGCCTCCGGGGAGTCGGGCGCGAACACTGAAGCTTTCTTT
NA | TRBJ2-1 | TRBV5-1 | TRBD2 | CASSLSLAGVYNEQFF | TGCGCCAGCAGCTTGTCTCTAGCGGGAGTGTACAATGAGCAGTTCTTC
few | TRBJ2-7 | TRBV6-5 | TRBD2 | CARSDSGGLYEQYF | TGTGCCAGAAGTGATAGCGGGGGGTTATACGAGCAGTACTTC
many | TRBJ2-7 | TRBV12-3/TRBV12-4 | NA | CASSLDRASYEQYF | TGTGCCAGCAGTCTGGACAGAGCCAGTTACGAGCAGTACTTC
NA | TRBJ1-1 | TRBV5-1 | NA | CASSLSQGGGTEAFF | TGCGCCAGCAGCTTAAGCCAGGGCGGTGGGACTGAAGCTTTCTTT
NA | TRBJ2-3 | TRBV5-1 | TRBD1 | CASSFSGTGGADTQYF | TGCGCCAGCAGTTTCTCCGGGACAGGGGGCGCAGATACGCAGTATTTT
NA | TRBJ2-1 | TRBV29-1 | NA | CSATKDNMEFF | TGCAGCGCCACTAAAGACAATATGGAGTTCTTC
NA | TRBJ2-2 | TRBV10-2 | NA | CASIGVGELFF | TGCGCCAGCATAGGGGTAGGGGAGCTGTTTTTT
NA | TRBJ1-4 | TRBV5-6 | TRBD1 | CASSLEGQTGEKLFF | TGTGCCAGCAGCTTGGAGGGACAGACAGGGGAAAAACTGTTTTTT
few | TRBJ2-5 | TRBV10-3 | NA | CAISESPAETQYF | TGTGCCATCAGTGAGTCCCCGGCGGAGACCCAGTACTTC
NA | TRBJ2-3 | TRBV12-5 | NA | CASGSSGTQYF | TGTGCTAGTGGTTCCTCCGGCACGCAGTATTTT
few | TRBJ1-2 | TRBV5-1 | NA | CASSWTLTLQYGYTF | TGCGCCAGCAGCTGGACGCTCACCCTCCAATATGGCTACACCTTC
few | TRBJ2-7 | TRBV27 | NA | CASSSGSSEQYF | TGTGCCAGCAGTTCCGGCAGCTCCGAGCAGTACTTC
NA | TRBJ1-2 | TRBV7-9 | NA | CASSLRTLIYGYTF | TGTGCCAGCAGCTTACGGACCCTCATATATGGCTACACCTTC
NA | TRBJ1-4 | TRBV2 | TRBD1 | CASSARGQGLANEKLFF | TGTGCCAGCAGTGCCCGGGGACAGGGATTGGCTAATGAAAAACTGTTTTTT
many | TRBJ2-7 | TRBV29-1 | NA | CSVRDRNSYEQYF | TGCAGCGTTCGTGACAGGAACTCCTACGAGCAGTACTTC
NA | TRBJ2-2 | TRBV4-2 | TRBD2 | CASGGRVTTGELFF | TGTGCCAGCGGCGGGAGGGTGACTACCGGGGAGCTGTTTTTT
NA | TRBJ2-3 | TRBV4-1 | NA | CASSPITRERTDTQYF | TGCGCCAGCAGCCCCATCACGAGGGAGCGCACAGATACGCAGTATTTT
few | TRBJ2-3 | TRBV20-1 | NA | CSAPGDWSGADTQYF | TGCAGTGCTCCGGGAGACTGGAGTGGCGCAGATACGCAGTATTTT
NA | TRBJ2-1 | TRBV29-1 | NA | CSVWDPTEQFF | TGCAGCGTCTGGGACCCCACTGAGCAGTTCTTC
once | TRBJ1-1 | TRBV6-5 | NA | CASSVTDRPNTEAFF | TGTGCTAGCAGTGTAACGGACAGACCGAACACTGAAGCTTTCTTT
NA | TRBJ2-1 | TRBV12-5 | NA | CASGVVQGNEQFF | TGTGCTAGTGGTGTGGTACAAGGCAATGAGCAGTTCTTC
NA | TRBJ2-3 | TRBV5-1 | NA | CASSFTISLDTQYF | TGCGCCAGCAGCTTCACGATTAGTTTGGATACGCAGTATTTT
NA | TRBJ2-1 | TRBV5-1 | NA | CASSGWREDPYNEQFF | TGCGCCAGCAGCGGATGGCGTGAGGATCCCTACAATGAGCAGTTCTTC
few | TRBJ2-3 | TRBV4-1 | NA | CASSPQYSGTDTQYF | TGCGCCAGCAGCCCACAGTACTCCGGTACAGATACGCAGTATTTT
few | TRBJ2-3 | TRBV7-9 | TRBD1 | CASSSRQGWGDTQYF | TGTGCCAGCAGCTCCAGACAGGGCTGGGGAGATACGCAGTATTTT
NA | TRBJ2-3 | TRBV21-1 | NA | CATRDTQYF | TGTGCCACCAGGGATACGCAGTATTTT
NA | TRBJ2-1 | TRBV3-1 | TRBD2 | CASSHWTSGMSDEQFF | TGTGCCAGCAGCCATTGGACTAGCGGGATGAGCGATGAGCAGTTCTTC
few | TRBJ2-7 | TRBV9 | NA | CASSVAGEVTYEQYF | TGTGCCAGCAGCGTAGCTGGAGAGGTGACCTACGAGCAGTACTTC
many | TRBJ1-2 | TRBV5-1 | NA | CASSLEEGGGYTF | TGTGCCAGCAGTTTGGAAGAGGGTGGGGGCTACACCTTC
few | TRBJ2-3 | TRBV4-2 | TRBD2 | CASSQLLAGGDTQYF | TGTGCCAGCAGCCAGCTGCTAGCGGGGGGTGATACGCAGTATTTT
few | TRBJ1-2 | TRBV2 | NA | CASTNTQGRGYTF | TGTGCCAGCACCAATACCCAGGGTAGGGGCTACACCTTC
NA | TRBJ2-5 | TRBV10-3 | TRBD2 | CAISESPTSGAGNEQYF | TGTGCCATCAGTGAGTCACCCACTAGCGGGGCGGGCAATGAGCAGTACTTC
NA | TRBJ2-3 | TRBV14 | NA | CASSQDLEADTQYF | TGTGCCAGCAGCCAAGATCTGGAAGCAGATACGCAGTATTTT
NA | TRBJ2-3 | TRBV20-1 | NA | CSARVGQNTDTQYF | TGCAGTGCTAGAGTGGGACAAAACACAGATACGCAGTATTTT
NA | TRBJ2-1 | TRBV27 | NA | CAGGPNDNEQFF | TGTGCCGGTGGGCCGAATGACAATGAGCAGTTCTTC
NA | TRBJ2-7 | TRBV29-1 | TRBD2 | CSVVRGASGSSYEQYF | TGCAGCGTTGTGAGAGGAGCTAGCGGAAGCTCCTACGAGCAGTACTTC
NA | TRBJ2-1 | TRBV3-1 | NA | CASSQAGRRLGYNEQFF | TGTGCCAGCAGCCAGGCCGGACGGCGACTGGGGTACAATGAGCAGTTCTTC
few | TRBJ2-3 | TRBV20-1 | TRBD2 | CSAKTSGSVIDTDTQYF | TGCAGTGCTAAGACTAGCGGGAGTGTGATAGACACAGATACGCAGTATTTT